One sample yielded the 27 T cell receptor beta chains listed below, sequenced in a study of cytomegalovirus exposure and HLA in healthy donors. 60 Vbeta and 13 Jbeta primers were used in PCR. Profiling relied on immunoSEQ multiplex PCR, and the TCRdb table lists in-frame clones only, not all of them. The top ten clones hold 1.5% to 2% of a sample with 70,000 to 80,000 clones, approximately 78% of them seen once. The sample consisted of PBMCs. These receptors came from a man younger than 35 in good health and CMV-seronegative.

The CDR3, as DNA: TGCGCCAGCAGCCCTGGGACTAGCGGATACGAGCAGTACTTC. This codes for CASSPGTSGYEQYF. This chain links TRBV4-3 with TRBJ2-7; 11 bases line up with TRBD2. Trimming took 4 bases from V and 4 from J; bases not matched to a gene: 3. The CDR3 runs 14 residues. Germline V lookup: CDR1 LGHNA, CDR2 YSLEER.

The genes are TRBV19 and TRBJ2-7; perhaps TRBD1 as D (6 bases). Germline V lookup: CDR1 LNHDA, CDR2 SQIVND (reference sequence). The V and J ends lost 5 bases and 6 bases respectively, with 14 bases between them. CDR3 length: 13 amino acids. In DNA form, the CDR3 reads TGTGCCAGTAGTGCCAACAGGGTAAGCGAGCAGTACTTC. Translation: CASSANRVSEQYF.

The chain joins TRBV4-3 to TRBJ1-1, with 8 bases fitting TRBD1. This CDR3 has 18 residues. The germline V gene encodes CDR1 LGHNA and CDR2 YSLEER. V shed 1 base, J shed 5 bases, and the junction held 15 bases outside the gene matches. CDR3 coding DNA: TGCGCCAGCAGCCAAGTAGTTTCGGCAGGGGGCGCGGGGACTGAAGCTTTCTTT. This gives the protein CASSQVVSAGGAGTEAFF.

In nucleotides, the CDR3 is TGTGCCAGTAGTGCCGGACTAGCGGGGGGGCTTAGGTCCTACAATGAGCAGTTCTTC. It yields the protein CASSAGLAGGLRSYNEQFF. The chain uses TRBV19 and TRBJ2-1, with 15 bases fitting TRBD2. Germline V gives CDR1 LNHDA, CDR2 SQIVND (reference sequence). Losses at the gene ends were 5 bases for V and 1 base for J; bases not matched to a gene: 9. This CDR3 contains 19 residues. The full variable domain, with the rest looked up from reference TRBV19 and TRBJ2-1, is DGGITQSPKYLFRKEGQNVTLSCEQNLNHDAMYWYRQDPGQGLRLIYYSQIVNDFQKGDIAEGYSVSREKKESFPLTVTSAQKNPTAFYLCASSAGLAGGLRSYNEQFFGPGTRLTVL.

The V gene is TRBV5-1, the J gene TRBJ2-5; D might be TRBD2 (6 bases). The ends were cut back, 0 bases at V and 2 bases at J, with 14 bases in the middle. The CDR3 runs 16 residues. CDR1 SGHRS and CDR2 YFSETQ come from the germline V gene. The CDR3 reads CASSLVGRGGQETQYF. CDR3 bases: TGCGCCAGCAGCTTGGTTGGGCGGGGCGGTCAAGAGACCCAGTACTTC.

This clone was picked up one time. The rearrangement uses TRBV7-9 and TRBJ2-5, with 8 bases identical to TRBD2. Germline V CDR1 and CDR2: SEHNR, FQNEAQ (reference sequence). CDR3 length: 15 amino acids. V gave up 1 base and J gave up 4 bases; unmatched junction bases: 5. CDR3 loop: CASSLVSGLAETQYF. CDR3 sequence (DNA): TGTGCCAGCAGCTTAGTATCAGGACTAGCAGAGACCCAGTACTTC.

This chain connects TRBV9 to TRBJ1-1; D not resolved. The V gene's germline CDR1 is SGDLS and CDR2 YYNGEE. CDR3 length: 13 amino acids. V gave up 0 bases and J gave up 8 bases, with 11 bases separating them. CDR3 bases: TGTGCCAGCAGCGTAGTGCAACAGCCCGAAGCTTTCTTT. Residues: CASSVVQQPEAFF.

The CDR3 is CASSAILDRFNQPQHF. The CDR3 DNA reads TGTGCCAGCAGCGCGATCCTGGACAGGTTCAATCAGCCCCAGCATTTT. The rearrangement links TRBV27 to TRBJ1-5; TRBD1 aligns across 7 bases. The CDR3 contains 16 residues. Looked up from germline, CDR1 is MNHEY and CDR2 is SMNVEV (reference sequence). Germline trimming cut 6 bases from V and 3 bases from J; bases unmatched to any gene: 11.

The chain has TRBV7-3 and TRBJ2-3; 9 bases are a match to TRBD1. Germline trimming cut 6 bases from V and 3 bases from J; bases unmatched to any gene: 4. Germline V lookup: CDR1 SGHTA, CDR2 FQGTGA. This CDR3 contains 14 residues. In nucleotides, the CDR3 is TGTGCCAGCAGTCGGGACAGGGTGACAGATACGCAGTATTTT. It is translated as CASSRDRVTDTQYF. The variable domain in full, completed from reference TRBV7-3 and TRBJ2-3, reads GAGVSQTPSNKVTEKGKYVELRCDPISGHTALYWYRQSLGQGPEFLIYFQGTGAADDSGLPNDRFFAVRPEGSVSTLKIQRTERGDSAVYLCASSRDRVTDTQYFGPGTRLTVL.

V usage is TRBV19 and J usage is TRBJ1-2, with D tentatively TRBD1 (5 bases). This CDR3 has 14 amino acids. Trimming shortened V by 7 bases and J by 2 bases, and 14 bases separated the two germline ends. From germline, CDR1 is LNHDA and CDR2 SQIVND (reference sequence). DNA for the CDR3: TGTGCCAGTACCCAGCTTACAGGCAACTATGGCTACACCTTC. Translating it yields CASTQLTGNYGYTF.

This clone was recorded a few times. The chain couples TRBV9 to TRBJ2-5, with 8 bases lining up with TRBD1. The CDR3 extends over 17 amino acids. Germline values: CDR1 SGDLS, CDR2 YYNGEE. Losses at the gene ends were 4 bases for V and 3 bases for J; bases not matched to a gene: 14. The CDR3 coding sequence is TGTGCCAGCAGCACACAGGGGGACCAACCTCAAAAAGAGACCCAGTACTTC. This translates into CASSTQGDQPQKETQYF.

Note on this clone: Germline is not matched at one junction end, which may reflect a read error. The CDR3, as DNA: TGTTCCAGCACGCGGGGGTCAAACTATGGCTACACCTTC. Protein product: CSSTRGSNYGYTF. The chain combines TRBV7-9 with TRBJ1-2; TRBD1 might be the D (5 bases). The CDR3 contains 13 residues. Germline V gene lookup returns CDR1 SEHNR and CDR2 FQNEAQ (reference sequence).

The chain couples TRBV18 to TRBJ2-3; tentatively, D is TRBD1 (7 bases). V was cut by 3 bases and J by 9 bases, with 10 bases left in between. In germline, CDR1 is KGHSH, CDR2 LQKENI. The CDR3 consists of 12 residues. The CDR3 loop reads CASSPQGGTQYF. CDR3 nucleotides: TGTGCCAGCTCACCTCAGGGGGGCACGCAGTATTTT.

J is TRBJ1-1 and V is TRBV9; TRBD1 agrees at 11 bases. The germline gives CDR1 SGDLS, CDR2 YYNGEE. The junction had 2 bases not matched to a gene; V was cut back by 0 bases and J by 4 bases. The CDR3 has 15 amino acids. The CDR3 region is CASSVGGTGGTEAFF. In nucleotides, the CDR3 is TGTGCCAGCAGCGTAGGTGGGACAGGGGGCACTGAAGCTTTCTTT.

The genes are TRBV27 and TRBJ1-5; no definite D call. V shed 3 bases and J shed 11 bases, with 14 bases lying between them. The CDR3 is 13 residues long. Germline V CDR1 and CDR2: MNHEY, SMNVEV (reference sequence). CDR3 sequence reads: CASSLEGPPAQHF. CDR3 DNA sequence: TGTGCCAGCAGTTTGGAGGGCCCACCGGCCCAGCATTTT.

This chain uses TRBV28 with TRBJ2-2; possibly TRBD2 for D (5 bases). The germline V gene has CDR1 MDHEN and CDR2 SYDVKM. The CDR3 has 15 amino acids. The V and J ends lost 11 bases and 0 bases respectively, with 16 bases between them. In DNA form, the CDR3 reads TGTGCCCTAAGAAGTGGGAGAACGAACACCGGGGAGCTGTTTTTT. Translation gives CALRSGRTNTGELFF.

The V gene is TRBV7-9, the J gene TRBJ1-2; TRBD1 aligns across 8 bases. Germline assignment: CDR1 SEHNR and CDR2 FQNEAQ (reference sequence). J was trimmed by 2 bases and V by 5 bases; bases with no gene match: 7. This CDR3 has 15 amino acids. CDR3 residues: CASSPGQGLNYGYTF. CDR3 DNA sequence: TGTGCCAGCAGCCCAGGACAGGGCCTCAACTATGGCTACACCTTC. Combining the CDR3 with reference TRBV7-9 and TRBJ1-2 gives the whole variable domain DTGVSQNPRHKITKRGQNVTFRCDPISEHNRLYWYRQTLGQGPEFLTYFQNEAQLEKSRLLSDRFSAERPKGSFSTLEIQRTEQGDSAMYLCASSPGQGLNYGYTFGSGTRLTVV.

The genes are TRBV11-2 and TRBJ2-5, with TRBD2 matching over 14 bases. Germline V gene sequence: CDR1 SGHAT, CDR2 FQNNGV. There are 18 residues in the CDR3. The J segment lost 4 bases and the V segment lost 6 bases, leaving 13 bases of the junction unmatched. The CDR3 DNA reads TGTGCCAGCAGTTTTTTAACCGGGACTAGCGGGAGTCGAGAGACCCAGTACTTC. The encoded protein is CASSFLTGTSGSRETQYF. The full variable domain, its missing parts supplied by reference TRBV11-2 and TRBJ2-5, is EAGVAQSPRYKIIEKRQSVAFWCNPISGHATLYWYQQILGQGPKLLIQFQNNGVVDDSQLPKDRFSAERLKGVDSTLKIQPAKLEDSAVYLCASSFLTGTSGSRETQYFGPGTRLLVL.

The chain is built from TRBV6-1 and TRBJ2-7, with TRBD2 matching 9 bases. Germline loops: CDR1 MNHNS, CDR2 SASEGT. CDR3 length: 14 amino acids. After removal of 4 bases from V and 2 bases from J, the junction contained 3 bases not matched to a gene. The CDR3 bases are TGTGCCAGCAGTGCAGCGGGAGGTCCCTACGAGCAGTACTTC. Translating it yields CASSAAGGPYEQYF.

The J gene is TRBJ2-6, the V gene TRBV5-4, with 9 bases aligning to TRBD1. The germline V gene has CDR1 SGHNT and CDR2 YYREEE (reference sequence). CDR3 length equals 18 residues. Germline trimming cut 1 base from V and 2 bases from J; bases unmatched to any gene: 7. The CDR3 sequence is CASSLFGTGSPGANVLTF. CDR3 DNA: TGTGCCAGCAGCTTGTTTGGGACAGGGTCCCCTGGGGCCAACGTCCTGACTTTC.

The genes are TRBV25-1 and TRBJ2-1; 10 bases are a match to TRBD2. In germline, CDR1 is MGHDK, CDR2 SYGVNS. This CDR3 contains 13 residues. The V and J ends lost 4 bases and 6 bases, in that order; junction bases with no gene match: 0. The CDR3 DNA reads TGTGCCAGCAGTGGGACTAGCGGCAATGAGCAGTTCTTC. Translating gives CASSGTSGNEQFF.

The gene calls are TRBV5-6 and TRBJ1-5, with D unresolved. This CDR3 contains 13 residues. Germline V gene lookup returns CDR1 SGHDT and CDR2 YYEEEE. Trimming pared 2 bases from V and 2 bases from J, leaving 5 bases between. Here the CDR3 reads CASSFRRNQPQHF. The DNA of the CDR3 is TGTGCCAGCAGCTTCAGGCGCAATCAGCCCCAGCATTTT.

The chain uses TRBV28 and TRBJ2-7, with D hard to call. V was cut by 5 bases and J by 1 base, with 9 bases left in between. Per germline, CDR1 MDHEN and CDR2 SYDVKM. This CDR3 spans 13 amino acids. CDR3 sequence: CASSKQVSYEQYF. The CDR3 DNA reads as TGTGCCAGCAGTAAACAAGTTTCCTACGAGCAGTACTTC. Combining the CDR3 with reference TRBV28 and TRBJ2-7 gives the whole variable domain DVKVTQSSRYLVKRTGEKVFLECVQDMDHENMFWYRQDPGLGLRLIYFSYDVKMKEKGDIPEGYSVSREKKERFSLILESASTNQTSMYLCASSKQVSYEQYFGPGTRLTVT.

This chain uses TRBV9 with TRBJ1-2; D is perhaps TRBD1 (5 bases). The V end was cut by 2 bases, the J end by 4 bases, with 18 bases between. The CDR3 contains 16 residues. Germline V gene lookup returns CDR1 SGDLS and CDR2 YYNGEE. This CDR3 is CASSVKQGFLGYGYTF. The CDR3 nucleotides read TGTGCCAGCAGCGTTAAGCAGGGTTTCTTAGGCTATGGCTACACCTTC.

The chain combines TRBV2 with TRBJ1-5; D uncertain. CDR1 and CDR2 from the germline V gene are SNHLY and FYNNEI. Between the trimmed V and J ends, which lost 7 bases and 7 bases, there was a span of 17 bases. This CDR3 is built from 14 residues. CDR3 sequence reads: CASTMEAGRQPQHF. The CDR3 nucleotides read TGTGCCAGCACAATGGAGGCAGGCAGGCAGCCCCAGCATTTT.

The rearrangement uses TRBV9 and TRBJ1-2; 7 bases match TRBD1. Germline-derived CDR1 and CDR2 are SGDLS and YYNGEE. V lost 4 bases, J lost 3 bases, and 6 bases stayed unmatched. The CDR3 is 14 amino acids. The CDR3: CASSRKGADYGYTF. In nucleotides, the CDR3 is TGTGCCAGCAGCCGAAAGGGGGCCGACTATGGCTACACCTTC.

The chain combines TRBV9 with TRBJ2-1, with 13 bases that match TRBD2. CDR1 is SGDLS, CDR2 YYNGEE, per germline. The ends lost 3 bases at V and 0 bases at J; junction bases unmatched: 9. There are 19 residues in the CDR3. CDR3 DNA: TGTGCCAGCAGCGCTAACCCGGGACTAGCGGGGAGCTCCTACAATGAGCAGTTCTTC. Translation gives CASSANPGLAGSSYNEQFF.